The T cell receptor beta chain described here comes from a study of cytomegalovirus exposure and HLA in healthy donors. Healthy individuals who donated bone marrow served as the donors. PCR was performed using 60 Vbeta and 13 Jbeta primers. The data were produced by immunoSEQ multiplex PCR, yet TCRdb's version contains in-frame clones alone and is incomplete. The sample lists over 100,000 clones; roughly 89% were seen once. Study-wide results and limits: Analyses of presence and absence presupposed an approximately uniform sequencing depth across donors. A later analysis linked a missense DCLRE1C variant to TCR beta V- and J-gene trimming.

About this clone itself: Its matching antigen is unknown.

The sequencing input was PBMCs. The receptor was derived from a woman younger than 45 in good health and CMV-seronegative.

This CDR3 is CASSQTSGSMETQYF. The CDR3 nucleotides read TGTGCCAGCAGCCAGACTAGCGGGAGTATGGAGACCCAGTACTTC. The V and J genes are TRBV5-8 and TRBJ2-5; 12 nucleotides match TRBD2. J was trimmed by 5 bases and V by 4 bases; bases with no gene match: 6. The CDR3 is made up of 15 amino acids. Germline CDR1 and CDR2: SGHTS and YDEGEE.